What follows describes a single TCR beta chain. No cognate antigen has been identified for it. No per-base quality is available; no much larger clone lies one base away. This sample was included in a study of CD8 T cells in Susac syndrome (dated by TCRdb to the late 2010s). For the wider study: Repertoire sequencing was used to test whether CD8+ T cell activation and differentiation in Susac syndrome was antigen driven.

Peripheral blood CD8+ and CD4+ T cells from healthy donors, Susac syndrome patients and multiple sclerosis patients were profiled using high-throughput TCR beta sequencing. The multiple sclerosis controls were treatment-naive patients whose relapsing-remitting disease, either stable or active, fulfilled the revised McDonald criteria. Bulk CD8+ and CD4+ T cells were purified magnetically by negative isolation, whereas CD8+ TEMRA cells were enriched by FACS. Blood was drawn into EDTA tubes, processed within 24 hours, and PBMCs were isolated by density gradient centrifugation. PBMCs intended for TCR sequencing were frozen in liquid nitrogen and were later thawed in a 37 degrees C water bath. Purity of sorted or isolated CD4+, CD8+ and CD8+ TEMRA cells was at least 90%. Study-wide findings and limitations: The study acknowledged that relatively few individuals were included in the TCR sequencing and HLA analysis.

The CDR3 runs 13 amino acids, cysteine and phenylalanine included. CDR3 DNA is the only sequence kept; it has 39 bases, read in frame from the first base. According to the germline V gene, CDR1 reads MNHEY and CDR2 reads SVGAGI. V lost 6 bases and J lost 1 base; the stretch between them is 8 bases long. RNA was extracted using the RNeasy kit, and roughly 0.5 to 1 ug of the RNA was reverse transcribed with random hexamers. The immunoSEQ multiplex PCR assay, covering 54 Vbeta and 13 Jbeta segments, was used to amplify TCR beta CDR3 regions. To correct PCR amplification bias, a synthetic template baseline was used for both primer optimization and computational correction. Concerning the study's data processing: Reads were assigned to V, D and J genes according to IMGT and analyzed in immunoSEQ Analyzer, with only productive sequences retained. To calculate clonality, Shannon entropy was normalized by log2 of the number of productive unique sequences and then subtracted from one. For each patient and control, public and private clones were evaluated within the 100 most prevalent clones. Clones were defined as Susac-specific when absent from the healthy and MS cohorts, from about 1,100 published viral clones and from other ImmuneACCESS disease sequences. The public reads were reprocessed in TCRdb via fastp at Q25 and MiXCR, keeping in-frame beta chains. Duplicate CDR3 protein sequences are folded into a single record with the most common DNA and genes. TCRdb's processing, not the authors' own work, is the source of the V and J calls. This sample has around 77,000 distinct CDR3 sequences in its table, and 96% of those were observed once. 0.085% to 0.14% of the sample is held by the ten biggest clonotypes.

The chain employs TRBV6-5 and TRBJ2-3, with the identity of the D gene unclear. Material for sequencing was CD4+ T cells from PBMCs. This sequence originates from a human donor with multiple sclerosis. The DNA reads as follows: TGTGCCAGCAGCCTCCTCGGCACAGATACGCAGTATTTT. Translated, this gives CASSLLGTDTQYF.